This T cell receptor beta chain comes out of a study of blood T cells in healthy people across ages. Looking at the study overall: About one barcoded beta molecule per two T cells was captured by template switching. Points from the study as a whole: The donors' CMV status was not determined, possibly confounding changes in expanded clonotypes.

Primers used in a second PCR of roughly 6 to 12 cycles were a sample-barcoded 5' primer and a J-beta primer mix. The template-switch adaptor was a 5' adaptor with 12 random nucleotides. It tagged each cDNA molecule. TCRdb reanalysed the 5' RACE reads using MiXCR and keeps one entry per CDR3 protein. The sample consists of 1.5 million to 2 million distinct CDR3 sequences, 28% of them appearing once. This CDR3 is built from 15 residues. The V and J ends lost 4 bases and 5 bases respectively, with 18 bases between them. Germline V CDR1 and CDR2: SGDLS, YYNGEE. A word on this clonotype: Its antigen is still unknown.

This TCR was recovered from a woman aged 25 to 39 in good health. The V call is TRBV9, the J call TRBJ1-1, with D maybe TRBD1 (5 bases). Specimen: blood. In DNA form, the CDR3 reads TGTGCCAGCAGCCCACGAACGGGGGTAAGGACTGAAGCTTTCTTT. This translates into CASSPRTGVRTEAFF.